Each of the 22 T cell receptor beta chains below was sequenced from the same sample in a study of T cell responses to AZD1222 COVID-19 vaccine. Measured with immunoSEQ multiplex PCR; TCRdb has only the in-frame clones, and not every one. The sample comprises around 58,000 clones, roughly 84% of which are singletons, and roughly 20% rests with the top ten. Source: peripheral blood, taken on day 0 of AZD1222 vaccination. The receptor source for this set is an adult in good health.

The chain joins TRBV5-5 to TRBJ1-6, with 11 nucleotides matching TRBD1. V lost 0 bases and J lost 14; bases outside the gene matches: 4. The CDR3 has 14 residues. Germline CDR1 SGHKS, CDR2 YYEKEE (reference sequence). The CDR3 DNA sequence: TGTGCCAGCAGCTTGGAGGGACAGGGGGTAACCCTCCACTTT. It yields the protein CASSLEGQGVTLHF.

The V gene is TRBV3-1 (or the pseudogene TRBV3-2), the J gene TRBJ1-5, with no clear D. This CDR3 has 15 residues. Germline CDR1 reads LGHDT; CDR2 reads YNNKEL (reference sequence). Trimming shortened V by 4 bases and J by 0 bases, and 10 bases separated the two germline ends. The CDR3 sequence is CASSLGYGSNQPQHF. The DNA of the CDR3 is TGTGCCAGCAGCCTAGGGTATGGTAGCAATCAGCCCCAGCATTTT.

The chain is built from TRBV18 and TRBJ1-1; a weak D match, TRBD1 (6 bases). From germline, CDR1 is KGHSH and CDR2 LQKENI. V lost 3 bases, J lost 2 bases, and 13 bases lay in between. The CDR3 runs to 15 residues. The DNA for the CDR3 is TGTGCCAGCTCACCCCTACAGGGACCTAACACTGAAGCTTTCTTT. It encodes CASSPLQGPNTEAFF.

The gene calls are TRBV16 and TRBJ1-1; D is uncertain. V was trimmed by 4 bases and J by 1 base, leaving 13 bases between them. The CDR3 consists of 15 residues. The germline V gene has CDR1 KGHSY and CDR2 FQNENV. As DNA, the CDR3 is TGTGCCAGCAGCCTCATGGGGAATAGGAACACTGAAGCTTTCTTT. Protein: CASSLMGNRNTEAFF.

V is TRBV27 and J is TRBJ1-5; D not certain. Per germline, CDR1 MNHEY and CDR2 SMNVEV (reference sequence). This CDR3 region has 13 residues. V was shortened by 4 bases and J by 4 bases, with 8 bases between the two germline ends. The CDR3 loop reads CASSSFKNQPQHF. CDR3 bases: TGTGCCAGCAGTTCGTTTAAGAATCAGCCCCAGCATTTT.

The V and J genes are TRBV29-1 and TRBJ2-5; 10 bases are shared with TRBD1. The germline CDR1 and CDR2 sequences are SQVTM and ANQGSEA. The V gene end was trimmed by 1 base and the J gene end by 7 bases; junction bases not matched to a gene: 12. The CDR3 sequence is 16 residues long. CDR3: CSVEATGTGDAGTQYF. DNA of the CDR3: TGCAGCGTTGAAGCTACCGGGACAGGGGATGCGGGGACCCAGTACTTC.

The V gene is TRBV29-1, the J gene TRBJ1-2; D unresolved. Germline V gene lookup returns CDR1 SQVTM and CDR2 ANQGSEA. Trimming took off 7 bases at V and 2 bases at J, with 17 bases between the two ends. There are 14 residues in the CDR3. The CDR3 is CSAEGLSHNYGYTF. CDR3 sequence (DNA): TGCAGCGCCGAGGGATTAAGCCACAACTATGGCTACACCTTC.

The chain is built from TRBV18 and TRBJ2-3, with no clear D. Germline assignment: CDR1 KGHSH and CDR2 LQKENI. The CDR3 consists of 14 residues. V was shortened by 0 bases and J by 3 bases, with 7 bases between the two germline ends. The CDR3 coding sequence is TGTGCCAGCTCACCACCCCCGGGTACAGATACGCAGTATTTT. It translates to CASSPPPGTDTQYF.

This clone was recorded a few times. The chain employs TRBV19 and TRBJ1-4; D unclear. Germline lookup yields CDR1 LNHDA and CDR2 SQIVND (reference sequence). Between the trimmed V and J ends, which lost 0 bases and 4 bases, there was a span of 9 bases. The CDR3 is 15 amino acids. The CDR3: CASSIEGSDNEKLFF. The CDR3, as DNA: TGTGCCAGTAGTATAGAAGGCTCAGATAATGAAAAACTGTTTTTT.

Note on this clone: A junction end diverges from the germline sequence, so it may reflect a read error. J is TRBJ2-7 and V is TRBV28, with TRBD1 identical over 7 bases. The CDR3 has 11 amino acids. In germline, CDR1 is MDHEN, CDR2 SYDVKM. The CDR3 sequence: CASSLGQALVF. The CDR3 DNA reads TGTGCCAGCAGTTTAGGACAGGCTCTAGTCTTC.

The chain employs TRBV19 and TRBJ1-2, with TRBD1 matching over 8 bases. Trimming at V came to 5 bases and at J to 7 bases, leaving 9 bases not matched to a gene. Germline V CDR1 and CDR2: LNHDA, SQIVND (reference sequence). The CDR3 is made up of 14 amino acids. The CDR3 spells CASSSPDRVRGYTF. CDR3 in DNA: TGTGCCAGTAGTTCACCGGACAGGGTCCGTGGCTACACCTTC. Together with reference TRBV19 and TRBJ1-2, the CDR3 gives the full variable domain: DGGITQSPKYLFRKEGQNVTLSCEQNLNHDAMYWYRQDPGQGLRLIYYSQIVNDFQKGDIAEGYSVSREKKESFPLTVTSAQKNPTAFYLCASSSPDRVRGYTFGSGTRLTVV.

The rearrangement joins TRBV9 to TRBJ1-6; 10 positions match TRBD1. Germline CDR1 is SGDLS and CDR2 is YYNGEE. The CDR3 spans 16 residues. After removal of 0 bases from V and 5 bases from J, the junction contained 2 bases not matched to a gene. CDR3 loop: CASSVAGTGDNSPLHF. The CDR3 coding sequence is TGTGCCAGCAGCGTAGCTGGGACAGGGGATAATTCACCCCTCCACTTT.

The V call is TRBV7-9, the J call TRBJ2-7; D call uncertain. This CDR3 contains 12 residues. Germline-derived CDR1 and CDR2 are SEHNR and FQNEAQ (reference sequence). The CDR3 region has the DNA TGTGTAACGGGCAGATTCTTCTACGAGCAGTACGTC. Translating gives CVTGRFFYEQYV.

V is TRBV19 and J is TRBJ2-1; 9 positions agree with TRBD2. This CDR3 has 17 amino acids. Per germline, CDR1 LNHDA and CDR2 SQIVND (reference sequence). J lost 0 bases, V lost 4 bases, and 7 bases had no gene match. The CDR3 bases are TGTGCCAGTAGTAGTATGACTAGCGGCCACTCCTACAATGAGCAGTTCTTC. Its protein is CASSSMTSGHSYNEQFF. Together with reference TRBV19 and TRBJ2-1, the CDR3 gives the full variable domain: DGGITQSPKYLFRKEGQNVTLSCEQNLNHDAMYWYRQDPGQGLRLIYYSQIVNDFQKGDIAEGYSVSREKKESFPLTVTSAQKNPTAFYLCASSSMTSGHSYNEQFFGPGTRLTVL.

V usage is TRBV27 and J usage is TRBJ2-7; 13 bases map to TRBD2. Germline assignment: CDR1 MNHEY and CDR2 SMNVEV (reference sequence). V dropped 1 base and J dropped 3; count of bases not matched to a gene: 9. This CDR3 has 18 amino acids. The CDR3 region has the DNA TGTGCCAGCAGTTTATATCGCCCGACTAGCGGGAGGATCTACGAGCAGTACTTC. As protein: CASSLYRPTSGRIYEQYF.

The V call is TRBV7-2, the J call TRBJ2-5; D uncertain. Trimming shortened V by 0 bases and J by 2 bases, and 13 bases separated the two germline ends. CDR3 length: 16 amino acids. CDR1 and CDR2 from the germline V gene are SGHTA and FQGNSA. Here the CDR3 reads CASSLARNWVQETQYF. The DNA of the CDR3 is TGTGCCAGCAGCTTAGCGCGTAATTGGGTTCAAGAGACCCAGTACTTC.

This chain connects TRBV9 to TRBJ2-3; 7 nucleotides match TRBD2. Germline CDR1 is SGDLS and CDR2 is YYNGEE. The J segment lost 0 bases and the V segment lost 3 bases, leaving 4 bases of the junction unmatched. CDR3 size: 15 residues. The CDR3 coding sequence is TGTGCCAGCAGCGCTAGCGGCACTAGCACAGATACGCAGTATTTT. Its protein product is CASSASGTSTDTQYF.

The chain recombines TRBV4-2 with TRBJ1-1, with D uncertain. The CDR3 sequence is 17 residues long. Between the trimmed V and J ends, which lost 0 bases and 5 bases, there was a span of 19 bases. The germline V gene has CDR1 LGHNA and CDR2 YNFKEQ. The CDR3: CASSQDHLRVGGTEAFF. CDR3 DNA: TGTGCCAGCAGCCAAGATCATTTGAGAGTTGGAGGAACTGAAGCTTTCTTT.

The genes are TRBV18 and TRBJ1-3, with D perhaps matching TRBD1 (5 bases). CDR1 and CDR2 from the germline V gene are KGHSH and LQKENI. CDR3 length: 16 amino acids. V was pared by 9 bases and J by 2 bases, with 20 bases between. The CDR3: CASSLASAGPGNTIYF. CDR3 coding DNA: TGTGCCAGTTCCCTCGCCTCGGCGGGACCTGGAAACACCATATATTTT.

This clone came up once. The rearrangement uses TRBV7-2 and TRBJ2-1; 7 nucleotides agree with TRBD2. Germline V gene data show CDR1 as SGHTA and CDR2 as FQGNSA. The V segment lost 5 bases and the J segment 0 bases; nucleotides outside the gene matches: 13. This CDR3 region has 18 residues. The CDR3 here is CASSRPSSGLSSYNEQFF. Written as DNA, the CDR3 is TGTGCCAGCAGCCGCCCCTCTAGCGGCCTCAGCTCCTACAATGAGCAGTTCTTC.

This chain joins TRBV20-1 and TRBJ2-7, with D uncertain. The CDR3 loop spans 16 amino acids. Germline assignment: CDR1 DFQATT and CDR2 SNEGSKA (reference sequence). V lost 3 bases and J lost 4, with 22 bases in between. CDR3 amino acids: CSASSPTGPSLYEQYF. The CDR3 DNA reads as TGCAGTGCTAGTAGCCCCACGGGTCCATCTCTATACGAGCAGTACTTC.

J is TRBJ2-7 and V is TRBV5-1; tentatively, D is TRBD2 (6 bases). The length of the CDR3 is 15 residues. Germline V lookup: CDR1 SGHRS, CDR2 YFSETQ. The ends were cut back, 4 bases at V and 0 bases at J, with 14 bases in the middle. CDR3 amino acids: CASSRTAGSSYEQYF. In DNA, the CDR3 is TGCGCCAGCAGCCGGACGGCGGGATCCTCCTACGAGCAGTACTTC.